This T cell receptor beta chain was obtained from a study of T cell repertoires in cytomegalovirus infection. This clonotype was detected many times. The target antigen is unknown. A single record per CDR3 protein comes from TCRdb applying MiXCR to the reads. The sample records about 83,000 distinct CDR3 sequences, roughly half being singletons. V lost 1 base and J 8 bases, leaving 14 bases between the germline ends. The CDR3 extends over 14 amino acids. This TCR came from a human donor in good health (CMV status not recorded). Some clones in this sample may be carry-over from other donors' samples. J is TRBJ1-2 and V is TRBV12-3 or TRBV12-4, with D possibly TRBD1 on 6 matching bases. The sequencing here drew on CD8+ T cells from cultured PBMCs, taken from culture after CMV antigen stimulation. CDR3 residues: CASSLGGGRRGYTF. Here the CDR3 DNA reads TGTGCCAGCAGTTTAGGAGGGGGGCGAAGGGGCTACACCTTC.